This T cell receptor (beta chain) came from a study of cytomegalovirus exposure and HLA in healthy donors. Profiled with immunoSEQ multiplex PCR; TCRdb holds only in-frame clones, not every one. The data show roughly 60,000 clones, over 75% seen once. The clonotype originates from a woman younger than 45 in good health and CMV-seronegative. Sequencing used PBMCs.

The DNA for the CDR3 is TGTGCCAGCCGAAATGTAGGGGACTACTACAATGAGCAGTTCTTC. Translating gives CASRNVGDYYNEQFF. The chain has TRBV27 and TRBJ2-1, with 7 positions matching TRBD2. CDR3 length: 15 amino acids. The V gene's germline CDR1 is MNHEY and CDR2 SMNVEV (reference sequence). Germline trimming cut 8 bases from V and 3 bases from J; bases unmatched to any gene: 10.